A single sample is the source of the 26 T cell receptor beta chains below, sequenced in a study of a mutant IDH1 vaccine in newly diagnosed glioma. Stated time point: week 11, during vaccination. Topical imiquimod accompanied each vaccine dose, which consisted of 300 ug of mutant IDH1 20-mer peptide. The assay was immunoSEQ multiplex PCR, and TCRdb's table has in-frame clones only and misses some. The sample holds tens of thousands of clones; 84% are singletons and the top ten take roughly 2%. Which antigens these TCRs recognize remains unknown. Sequenced here: PBMCs, sampled from a glioma patient whose treatment included an IDH1 peptide vaccine. Receptors originate from a middle-aged man with glioma.

This chain connects TRBV6-5 to TRBJ1-4; maybe TRBD1 (6 bases). Per germline, CDR1 MNHEY and CDR2 SVGAGI. CDR3 length equals 13 residues. The ends were cut back, 2 bases at V and 8 bases at J, with 9 bases in the middle. In nucleotides, the CDR3 is TGTGCCAGCAGTTACGCCGACAGGGAAAAACTGTTTTTT. This codes for CASSYADREKLFF.

V usage is TRBV7-9 and J usage is TRBJ1-2; maybe TRBD1 (5 bases). From germline, CDR1 is SEHNR and CDR2 FQNEAQ (reference sequence). The V and J ends lost 5 bases and 6 bases respectively, with 10 bases between them. The CDR3 runs to 12 residues. The CDR3 nucleotides are TGTGCCAGCAGCGGCAGGGATAATGGCTACACCTTC. Its translation is CASSGRDNGYTF. Full variable domain (remainder filled in from reference TRBV7-9 and TRBJ1-2): DTGVSQNPRHKITKRGQNVTFRCDPISEHNRLYWYRQTLGQGPEFLTYFQNEAQLEKSRLLSDRFSAERPKGSFSTLEIQRTEQGDSAMYLCASSGRDNGYTFGSGTRLTVV.

The J gene is TRBJ2-1, the V gene TRBV7-6, with D perhaps TRBD1 (6 bases). V was trimmed by 0 bases and J by 7 bases, leaving 10 bases between them. The CDR3 is made up of 14 amino acids. CDR1 SGHVS and CDR2 FNYEAQ come from the germline V gene. The CDR3 spells CASSLAPQGNEQFF. The CDR3 nucleotides are TGTGCCAGCAGCTTAGCGCCACAGGGTAATGAGCAGTTCTTC.

The V gene is TRBV7-2, the J gene TRBJ2-7; D gene ambiguous. The V gene lost 5 bases and the J gene lost 3 bases, with 5 bases spanning the gap. CDR3 length: 11 amino acids. CDR1 and CDR2 (germline): SGHTA, FQGNSA. Here the CDR3 reads CASSQRYEQYF. CDR3 DNA: TGTGCCAGCAGCCAGCGCTACGAGCAGTACTTC.

This clone was detected once. The chain recombines TRBV4-2 with TRBJ2-5, with D perhaps matching TRBD1 or TRBD2 (6 bases each). The CDR3 runs 15 residues. V lost 6 bases, J lost 1 base, and 15 bases lay in between. In germline, CDR1 is LGHNA, CDR2 YNFKEQ. The CDR3, as DNA: TGTGCCAGCAGTACTACAGGGACTCTCCAAGAGACCCAGTACTTC. Its translation is CASSTTGTLQETQYF.

The table lists this clone with a count of one. V usage is TRBV7-9 and J usage is TRBJ1-6; 8 nucleotides agree with TRBD1. The V gene's germline CDR1 is SEHNR and CDR2 FQNEAQ (reference sequence). This CDR3 comprises 19 residues. V was clipped by 4 bases and J by 0 bases; unmatched bases: 11. The CDR3 sequence: CASSSTLRQGSSYNSPLHF. CDR3 bases: TGTGCCAGCAGCTCAACATTGAGACAGGGGAGCTCCTATAATTCACCCCTCCACTTT. Together with reference TRBV7-9 and TRBJ1-6, the CDR3 gives the full variable domain: DTGVSQNPRHKITKRGQNVTFRCDPISEHNRLYWYRQTLGQGPEFLTYFQNEAQLEKSRLLSDRFSAERPKGSFSTLEIQRTEQGDSAMYLCASSSTLRQGSSYNSPLHFGNGTRLTVT.

The V gene is TRBV9, the J gene TRBJ1-4, with TRBD1 as a possible D gene (5 bases). CDR1 SGDLS and CDR2 YYNGEE come from the germline V gene. CDR3 length: 15 residues. The V end was cut by 3 bases, the J end by 2 bases, with 11 bases between. The CDR3 nucleotides are TGTGCCAGCAGCGGGGCCGGGACGACTAATGAAAAACTGTTTTTT. Translated, it gives CASSGAGTTNEKLFF. The full variable domain, completed using reference TRBV9 and TRBJ1-4, is DSGVTQTPKHLITATGQRVTLRCSPRSGDLSVYWYQQSLDQGLQFLIQYYNGEERAKGNILERFSAQQFPDLHSELNLSSLELGDSALYFCASSGAGTTNEKLFFGSGTQLSVL.

This chain connects TRBV18 to TRBJ1-1; D may be TRBD1 (6 bases). Trimming cost V 3 bases and J 0 bases, with 11 bases left between them. The CDR3 loop spans 15 amino acids. The germline V gene encodes CDR1 KGHSH and CDR2 LQKENI. The CDR3 DNA follows: TGTGCCAGCTCACCCGGGGGCGGTCTGAACACTGAAGCTTTCTTT. Its translation is CASSPGGGLNTEAFF.

The chain couples TRBV4-3 to TRBJ2-3; 9 positions agree with TRBD2. V lost 4 bases and J lost 0; bases outside the gene matches: 8. CDR3 length: 17 residues. Germline CDR1 is LGHNA and CDR2 is YSLEER. CDR3 sequence (DNA): TGCGCCAGCAGCCGGGGAACTAGCGGGCTGAGCACAGATACGCAGTATTTT. Amino acids: CASSRGTSGLSTDTQYF.

This chain connects TRBV7-2 to TRBJ2-7; 7 bases line up with TRBD1. CDR3 length: 16 residues. Losses at the gene ends were 5 bases for V and 5 bases for J; bases not matched to a gene: 15. Looked up from germline, CDR1 is SGHTA and CDR2 is FQGNSA. CDR3 DNA sequence: TGTGCCAGCAGCCACCCAGGGGGAGTGGGTGCAAACGAGCAGTACTTC. Translated, it gives CASSHPGGVGANEQYF.

The table lists this clone with a few counts. J is TRBJ1-5 and V is TRBV19; 7 positions agree with TRBD1. The germline CDR1 and CDR2 sequences are LNHDA and SQIVND (reference sequence). Germline trimming cut 3 bases from V and 0 bases from J; bases unmatched to any gene: 8. The CDR3 length is 17 residues. Here the CDR3 reads CASSIHLDRLSNQPQHF. CDR3 nucleotide sequence: TGTGCCAGTAGTATTCATTTGGACAGGCTTAGCAATCAGCCCCAGCATTTT. The full variable domain, its missing parts supplied by reference TRBV19 and TRBJ1-5, is DGGITQSPKYLFRKEGQNVTLSCEQNLNHDAMYWYRQDPGQGLRLIYYSQIVNDFQKGDIAEGYSVSREKKESFPLTVTSAQKNPTAFYLCASSIHLDRLSNQPQHFGDGTRLSIL.

This chain joins TRBV6-5 and TRBJ1-2; maybe TRBD1 (5 bases). The CDR3 loop spans 13 amino acids. Per germline, CDR1 MNHEY and CDR2 SVGAGI. Deletions cut 6 bases from V and 4 bases from J, with 12 bases between. The DNA of the CDR3 is TGTGCCAGCAGATTAGACAGCCTCTATGGCTACACCTTC. Protein sequence: CASRLDSLYGYTF.

The chain has TRBV7-2 and TRBJ2-3; tentative D call: TRBD2 (5 bases). V was pared by 5 bases and J by 2 bases, with 11 bases between. This CDR3 region has 14 residues. From germline, CDR1 is SGHTA and CDR2 FQGNSA. The CDR3: CASSPRRFTDTQYF. The CDR3 DNA sequence: TGTGCCAGCAGCCCCCGGAGGTTCACAGATACGCAGTATTTT.

V gene TRBV28 combines with J gene TRBJ2-7; weak D call: TRBD1 (6 bases). Germline CDR1 and CDR2: MDHEN and SYDVKM. The V end was cut by 8 bases, the J end by 3 bases, with 11 bases between. The CDR3 is 12 amino acids. CDR3 nucleotide sequence: TGTGCCAGCGGGAAACAGGGCTACGAGCAGTACTTC. Protein product: CASGKQGYEQYF.

The chain joins TRBV6-5 to TRBJ1-5, with 7 bases matching TRBD1. V lost 5 bases and J lost 0; bases outside the gene matches: 4. This CDR3 region has 15 residues. CDR1 and CDR2 (germline): MNHEY, SVGAGI. For the CDR3, the DNA is TGTGCCAGCAGTAGGGACAGAAATAGCAATCAGCCCCAGCATTTT. This translates into CASSRDRNSNQPQHF.

The rearrangement uses TRBV7-9 and TRBJ2-3; 9 nucleotides match TRBD1. This CDR3 region has 13 residues. V trimming: 4 bases; J trimming: 6 bases; junction bases outside the gene matches: 2. Germline values: CDR1 SEHNR, CDR2 FQNEAQ (reference sequence). In nucleotides, the CDR3 is TGTGCCAGCAGCTACGGGACAGGGGATACGCAGTATTTT. Translation: CASSYGTGDTQYF.

The rearrangement uses TRBV5-1 and TRBJ1-4, with D possibly being TRBD1 (5 bases). CDR1 SGHRS and CDR2 YFSETQ come from the germline V gene. V lost 0 bases, J lost 8 bases, and 17 bases lay in between. This CDR3 has 16 amino acids. The CDR3: CASSLGGLGEGEKLFF. In DNA, the CDR3 is TGCGCCAGCAGCTTGGGGGGCTTGGGAGAAGGGGAAAAACTGTTTTTT. Drawing the rest from reference TRBV5-1 and TRBJ1-4, the complete variable domain is KAGVTQTPRYLIKTRGQQVTLSCSPISGHRSVSWYQQTPGQGLQFLFEYFSETQRNKGNFPGRFSGRQFSNSRSEMNVSTLELGDSALYLCASSLGGLGEGEKLFFGSGTQLSVL.

This chain uses TRBV5-5 with TRBJ1-5; D is uncertain. V was cut by 1 base and J by 0 bases, with 14 bases left in between. CDR1 and CDR2 from the germline V gene are SGHKS and YYEKEE (reference sequence). This CDR3 spans 17 amino acids. The CDR3 DNA reads as TGTGCCAGCAGCTTGTTGGGAAAGCCAAATAGCAATCAGCCCCAGCATTTT. Protein product: CASSLLGKPNSNQPQHF.

The V and J genes are TRBV5-1 and TRBJ1-1, with 7 bases that match TRBD1. The ends lost 4 bases at V and 4 bases at J; junction bases unmatched: 4. The CDR3 is made up of 13 amino acids. Germline CDR1 is SGHRS and CDR2 is YFSETQ. The CDR3 nucleotides read TGCGCCAGCAGCGCAGGGGGGACCACTGAAGCTTTCTTT. Its translation: CASSAGGTTEAFF.

This chain joins TRBV7-9 and TRBJ2-7; 10 nucleotides line up with TRBD2. V gave up 3 bases and J gave up 1 base; unmatched junction bases: 6. Germline-derived CDR1 and CDR2 are SEHNR and FQNEAQ (reference sequence). The CDR3 has 16 residues. This CDR3 is CASSFPSGLASYEQYF. In DNA form, the CDR3 reads TGTGCCAGCAGCTTCCCCTCGGGACTAGCGTCCTACGAGCAGTACTTC.

The chain is built from TRBV27 and TRBJ2-2; D uncertain. V lost 3 bases, J lost 9 bases, and 11 bases lay in between. The CDR3 has 13 residues. The germline V gene encodes CDR1 MNHEY and CDR2 SMNVEV (reference sequence). The CDR3 sequence: CASSFYSSRELFF. The CDR3 nucleotides are TGTGCCAGCAGTTTCTATAGCTCCCGGGAGCTGTTTTTT.

The rearrangement links TRBV9 to TRBJ2-5; no clear D gene. This CDR3 contains 15 residues. The V end was cut by 2 bases, the J end by 2 bases, with 13 bases between. The germline V gene encodes CDR1 SGDLS and CDR2 YYNGEE. For the CDR3, the DNA is TGTGCCAGCAGCGTGGGATTGGGGTCTCAAGAGACCCAGTACTTC. Encoded protein: CASSVGLGSQETQYF. Supplemented by reference TRBV9 and TRBJ2-5, the full variable domain reads DSGVTQTPKHLITATGQRVTLRCSPRSGDLSVYWYQQSLDQGLQFLIQYYNGEERAKGNILERFSAQQFPDLHSELNLSSLELGDSALYFCASSVGLGSQETQYFGPGTRLLVL.

This chain joins TRBV7-9 and TRBJ2-1, with 9 bases aligning to TRBD2. CDR1 is SEHNR and CDR2 is FQNEAQ in the germline V gene (reference sequence). Trimming at V came to 5 bases and at J to 4 bases, leaving 9 bases not matched to a gene. This CDR3 has 16 residues. CDR3 in DNA: TGTGCCAGCAGCCCAAATAGCGGGAGCGGTTACAATGAGCAGTTCTTC. It codes for CASSPNSGSGYNEQFF.

The rearrangement uses TRBV9 and TRBJ2-6; 8 nucleotides match TRBD1. The CDR3 runs to 17 residues. V dropped 5 bases and J dropped 2; count of bases not matched to a gene: 9. Germline assignment: CDR1 SGDLS and CDR2 YYNGEE. The CDR3 DNA sequence: TGTGCCAGCAGATTCGGACAGGGAGGTACTGGGGCCAACGTCCTGACTTTC. It translates to CASRFGQGGTGANVLTF. Supplemented by reference TRBV9 and TRBJ2-6, the full variable domain reads DSGVTQTPKHLITATGQRVTLRCSPRSGDLSVYWYQQSLDQGLQFLIQYYNGEERAKGNILERFSAQQFPDLHSELNLSSLELGDSALYFCASRFGQGGTGANVLTFGAGSRLTVL.

V gene TRBV4-1 combines with J gene TRBJ2-7; TRBD1 matches 8 bases. V was clipped by 1 base and J by 2 bases; unmatched bases: 1. CDR1 is MGHRA and CDR2 is YSYEKL in the germline V gene. The CDR3 runs 14 residues. This CDR3 reads CASSQGDRTYEQYF. Written as DNA, the CDR3 is TGCGCCAGCAGCCAAGGGGACAGGACCTACGAGCAGTACTTC.

The chain combines TRBV7-9 with TRBJ2-7; TRBD1 might be the D (6 bases). This CDR3 contains 14 residues. V was shortened by 5 bases and J by 4 bases, with 15 bases between the two germline ends. From germline, CDR1 is SEHNR and CDR2 FQNEAQ (reference sequence). DNA of the CDR3: TGTGCCAGCAGCCCTCCGTGGGGGCCGTACGAGCAGTACTTC. Translating gives CASSPPWGPYEQYF.